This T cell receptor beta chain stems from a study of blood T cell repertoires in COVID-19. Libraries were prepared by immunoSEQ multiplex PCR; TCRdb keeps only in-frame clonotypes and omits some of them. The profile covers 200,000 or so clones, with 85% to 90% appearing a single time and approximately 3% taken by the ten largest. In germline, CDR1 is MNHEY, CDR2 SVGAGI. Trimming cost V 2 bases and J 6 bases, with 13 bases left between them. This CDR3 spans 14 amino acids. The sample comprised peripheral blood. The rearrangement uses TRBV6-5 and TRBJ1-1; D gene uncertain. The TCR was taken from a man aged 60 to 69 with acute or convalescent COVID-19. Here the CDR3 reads CASSYGGGRAEAFF. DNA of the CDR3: TGTGCCAGCAGTTACGGTGGAGGTAGGGCTGAAGCTTTCTTT.